The 25 T cell receptor beta chains reported below all come from one sample, sequenced in a study of cytomegalovirus exposure and HLA in healthy donors. A multiplex PCR was run with 60 Vbeta primers and 13 Jbeta primers. Assay used: immunoSEQ multiplex PCR; TCRdb lists only in-frame clones, some missing. The sample contains about 100,000 clones, approximately 70% of which appear only once. Specimen: PBMCs. These receptors all stem from a woman aged 18-29 years in good health and CMV-seropositive.

Notes on this clone: This sample also contains other DNA sequences that code for the same CDR3. The chain has TRBV6-5 and TRBJ1-5; D gene ambiguous. This CDR3 spans 14 amino acids. V lost 2 bases and J lost 3, with 8 bases in between. Looked up from germline, CDR1 is MNHEY and CDR2 is SVGAGI. The CDR3 DNA reads as TGTGCCAGCAGTTACGGCGGCACCAATCAGCCCCAGCATTTT. This encodes CASSYGGTNQPQHF.

The gene calls are TRBV27 and TRBJ1-1, with D uncertain. Germline V gives CDR1 MNHEY, CDR2 SMNVEV (reference sequence). This CDR3 has 14 residues. Trimming left V 3 bases short and J 11 bases short, with 19 bases between. CDR3 amino acids: CASSFKGLTGEAFF. CDR3 in DNA: TGTGCCAGCAGTTTCAAGGGCCTTACCGGGGAGGCTTTCTTT.

V is TRBV4-3 and J is TRBJ2-3; 9 bases line up with TRBD2. The germline gives CDR1 LGHNA, CDR2 YSLEER. V trimming: 2 bases; J trimming: 3 bases; junction bases outside the gene matches: 6. This CDR3 spans 16 amino acids. The DNA of the CDR3 is TGCGCCAGCAGCCAAATAGCGGGAGAAGGGACAGATACGCAGTATTTT. It specifies CASSQIAGEGTDTQYF.

This clone was seen once. The chain employs TRBV7-9 and TRBJ2-1; 8 nucleotides match TRBD2. CDR1 is SEHNR and CDR2 is FQNEAQ in the germline V gene (reference sequence). The CDR3 runs 17 residues. Unmatched junction bases numbered 9, after V lost 0 bases and J lost 5 bases. CDR3 protein: CASSLARAGEEDNEQFF. The DNA of the CDR3 is TGTGCCAGCAGCTTAGCGCGAGCGGGGGAGGAGGACAATGAGCAGTTCTTC.

The count of this clone is one. The chain has TRBV27 and TRBJ1-1, with D tentatively TRBD1 (5 bases). V was cut by 3 bases and J by 4 bases, with 12 bases left in between. Per the germline V gene, CDR1 is MNHEY and CDR2 is SMNVEV (reference sequence). The CDR3 is 14 amino acids. This chain's CDR3 is CASSFGGRGTEAFF. The CDR3 DNA reads as TGTGCCAGCAGTTTCGGGGGGAGGGGCACTGAAGCTTTCTTT.

The chain employs TRBV28 and TRBJ2-1, with TRBD2 matching 15 bases. Trimming cost V 5 bases and J 7 bases; bases outside gene matches: 6. Per germline, CDR1 MDHEN and CDR2 SYDVKM. The CDR3 loop spans 16 amino acids. Here the CDR3 reads CASSHRGLAGGNEQFF. CDR3 bases: TGTGCCAGCAGTCACCGAGGACTAGCGGGAGGGAATGAGCAGTTCTTC.

The genes are TRBV15 and TRBJ1-2, with TRBD1 as a possible D gene (5 bases). The CDR3 sequence is 15 residues long. Germline V gives CDR1 LNHNV, CDR2 YYDKDF (reference sequence). Trimming stripped 0 bases from V and 6 bases from J, with 14 bases between. In DNA form, the CDR3 reads TGTGCCACCAGCAGAGATAATCGGGGGAGGGATGGCTACACCTTC. Translated, it gives CATSRDNRGRDGYTF. Full variable domain (missing parts from reference TRBV15 and TRBJ1-2): DAMVIQNPRYQVTQFGKPVTLSCSQTLNHNVMYWYQQKSSQAPKLLFHYYDKDFNNEADTPDNFQSRRPNTSFCFLDIRSPGLGDTAMYLCATSRDNRGRDGYTFGSGTRLTVV.

The V and J genes are TRBV7-2 and TRBJ2-2; D may be TRBD1 (5 bases). V lost 7 bases, J lost 5 bases, and 14 bases lay in between. This CDR3 has 14 residues. The V gene's germline CDR1 is SGHTA and CDR2 FQGNSA. CDR3 bases: TGTGCCAGCATCGAGAAGGGGTGGACCGGGGAGCTGTTTTTT. Its protein product is CASIEKGWTGELFF.

The V gene is TRBV11-2, the J gene TRBJ1-1; no clear D. This CDR3 contains 16 residues. The ends were cut back, 5 bases at V and 4 bases at J, with 20 bases in the middle. Germline V gives CDR1 SGHAT, CDR2 FQNNGV. CDR3 coding DNA: TGTGCCAGCAGCGCAGCGTTCCAAGGAATGGGCACTGAAGCTTTCTTT. Residues: CASSAAFQGMGTEAFF.

CDR3 amino acids: CASSNAGGGGNQPQHF. CDR3 sequence (DNA): TGTGCCAGTAGTAACGCAGGCGGCGGGGGCAATCAGCCCCAGCATTTT. The chain carries TRBV19 and TRBJ1-5, with unresolved D. The CDR3 loop spans 16 amino acids. In germline, CDR1 is LNHDA, CDR2 SQIVND (reference sequence). The germline V and J ends were trimmed by 4 bases and 2 bases, with 15 bases remaining between them.

The chain joins TRBV29-1 to TRBJ2-3; D perhaps matches TRBD1 (6 bases). The CDR3 runs to 14 residues. V lost 6 bases and J 5 bases, leaving 18 bases between the germline ends. Germline V gene sequence: CDR1 SQVTM, CDR2 ANQGSEA. CDR3 coding DNA: TGCAGCGTCACCAAGGGGGTTGATTTAGATACGCAGTATTTT. This encodes CSVTKGVDLDTQYF.

As regards this clone: The same CDR3 also results from other DNA sequences found in this sample. The chain couples TRBV4-3 to TRBJ2-7, with 10 bases lining up with TRBD1. The CDR3 spans 15 residues. Germline CDR1 is LGHNA and CDR2 is YSLEER. With 0 bases clipped from V and 3 bases from J, the junction kept 2 bases outside the gene matches. CDR3 DNA sequence: TGCGCCAGCAGCCAAGACTGGACAGGGGGCTACGAGCAGTACTTC. This encodes CASSQDWTGGYEQYF.

The chain is built from TRBV19 and TRBJ1-1; 9 bases are a match to TRBD1. The CDR3 extends over 14 amino acids. The ends lost 5 bases at V and 0 bases at J; junction bases unmatched: 1. Germline assignment: CDR1 LNHDA and CDR2 SQIVND (reference sequence). The CDR3 sequence is CASSWTGVNTEAFF. The CDR3 nucleotides read TGTGCCAGTAGTTGGACAGGGGTGAACACTGAAGCTTTCTTT.

In this sample, this clone turned up a few times. The rearrangement links TRBV6-6 to TRBJ2-7; 8 bases agree with TRBD2. Trimming took 7 bases from V and 2 from J; bases not matched to a gene: 10. The germline V gene encodes CDR1 MNHNY and CDR2 SVGAGI (reference sequence). The CDR3 spans 15 residues. The CDR3 sequence is CASNPGREVPYEQYF. Here the CDR3 DNA reads TGTGCCAGCAACCCCGGGCGGGAGGTTCCCTACGAGCAGTACTTC.

V usage is TRBV4-3 and J usage is TRBJ2-1; 8 bases are shared with TRBD2. CDR3 length: 15 amino acids. V shed 2 bases and J 5 bases; nucleotides not matched to a gene: 5. Germline CDR1 and CDR2: LGHNA and YSLEER. In DNA form, the CDR3 reads TGCGCCAGCAGCCAACTTAGCGGGACGAACAATGAGCAGTTCTTC. It codes for CASSQLSGTNNEQFF.

J is TRBJ2-7 and V is TRBV4-1; 9 nucleotides align to TRBD2. The CDR3 contains 17 residues. Germline V gene data show CDR1 as MGHRA and CDR2 as YSYEKL. V was pared by 1 base and J by 3 bases, with 10 bases of the junction left unmatched. The CDR3 spells CASSQGDSLTSGYEQYF. The CDR3 region has the DNA TGCGCCAGCAGCCAAGGTGATTCGTTGACTAGCGGCTACGAGCAGTACTTC.

The DNA for the CDR3 is TGTGCCAGCAGCTTGGGAAGGGGAATCGACGAGCAGTACTTC. It yields the protein CASSLGRGIDEQYF. The gene calls are TRBV5-6 and TRBJ2-7; possibly TRBD1 for D (5 bases). V was pared by 0 bases and J by 5 bases, with 12 bases between. CDR1 SGHDT and CDR2 YYEEEE come from the germline V gene. This CDR3 is built from 14 residues.

The CDR3 is CASSLAASGRAFGQFF. For the CDR3, the DNA is TGTGCCAGCAGCTTAGCGGCTAGCGGGAGGGCCTTTGGGCAGTTCTTC. The V and J genes are TRBV7-9 and TRBJ2-1, with 12 bases aligning to TRBD2. Germline V gene sequence: CDR1 SEHNR, CDR2 FQNEAQ (reference sequence). This CDR3 spans 16 amino acids. V was clipped by 0 bases and J by 12 bases; unmatched bases: 9.

The chain employs TRBV6-6 and TRBJ1-5; TRBD1 is a possible D gene (6 bases). Trimming shortened V by 6 bases and J by 5 bases, and 14 bases separated the two germline ends. CDR3 size: 14 residues. Germline assignment: CDR1 MNHNY and CDR2 SVGAGI (reference sequence). The CDR3 DNA reads TGTGCCAGCAGACACAGGGAGGGGGATCAGCCCCAGCATTTT. It specifies CASRHREGDQPQHF.

This sequence joins TRBV7-2 and TRBJ1-4; tentatively, D is TRBD1 (5 bases). Looked up from germline, CDR1 is SGHTA and CDR2 is FQGNSA. The V and J ends lost 4 bases and 14 bases respectively, with 17 bases between them. This CDR3 spans 13 amino acids. The CDR3 nucleotides are TGTGCCAGCAGCTCCCCTGGGGGAGGGCGGCTGTTTTTT. Protein: CASSSPGGGRLFF.

The V gene is TRBV29-1, the J gene TRBJ2-1; maybe TRBD1 (6 bases). V dropped 7 bases and J dropped 3 bases, with 16 bases sitting between them. Germline CDR1 is SQVTM and CDR2 is ANQGSEA. The CDR3 totals 14 residues. Here the CDR3 DNA reads TGCAGCGCTGCCCGGGACATTTACTACAATGAGCAGTTCTTC. It yields the protein CSAARDIYYNEQFF.

The chain links TRBV29-1 to TRBJ2-6; possible D gene TRBD2, 5 bases. Germline CDR1 and CDR2: SQVTM and ANQGSEA. The CDR3 loop spans 15 amino acids. Trimming took 4 bases from V and 0 from J, leaving 10 bases between them. CDR3 residues: CSVVTRYSGANVLTF. CDR3 coding DNA: TGCAGCGTTGTAACTAGGTACTCTGGGGCCAACGTCCTGACTTTC.

The CDR3 region is CASRLGGAPYGYTF. The CDR3 nucleotides are TGTGCCAGTAGATTGGGGGGAGCTCCCTATGGCTACACCTTC. V usage is TRBV19 and J usage is TRBJ1-2; possible D gene TRBD1, 5 bases. The germline V gene has CDR1 LNHDA and CDR2 SQIVND (reference sequence). The CDR3 extends over 14 amino acids. The V and J ends lost 6 bases and 4 bases respectively, with 15 bases between them.

This chain joins TRBV2 and TRBJ2-7; 11 nucleotides agree with TRBD2. CDR3 length: 13 amino acids. After removal of 10 bases from V and 4 bases from J, the junction contained 6 bases not matched to a gene. CDR1 and CDR2 (germline): SNHLY, FYNNEI. In nucleotides, the CDR3 is TGTGCCAACTCGGGACTAGCGGAGTACGAGCAGTACTTC. It encodes CANSGLAEYEQYF.

The rearrangement links TRBV10-1 to TRBJ2-3; TRBD2 matches at 15 bases. V lost 6 bases to trimming and J lost 4 bases; unmatched junction nucleotides: 5. The CDR3 loop spans 16 amino acids. Germline CDR1 reads WNHNN; CDR2 reads SYGVQD (reference sequence). The CDR3 DNA reads TGCGCCAGCAGCGGGACTAGCGGGAGGTTCGCAGATACGCAGTATTTT. Its protein is CASSGTSGRFADTQYF.